A single sample is the source of the 7 T cell receptor beta chains below, sequenced in a study of T cell responses to AZD1222 COVID-19 vaccine. The assay was immunoSEQ multiplex PCR, and TCRdb's table has in-frame clones only and misses some. The sample shows about 140,000 clones, about 91% of them seen only once. The starting material was peripheral blood, obtained on day 0 of AZD1222 vaccination. The origin of the receptors is an adult in good health.

This chain links TRBV5-1 with TRBJ2-2; 9 nucleotides line up with TRBD2. The CDR3 spans 16 residues. V lost 1 base, J lost 4 bases, and 5 bases stayed unmatched. Germline values: CDR1 SGHRS, CDR2 YFSETQ. This CDR3 is CASSLRLAESTGELFF. The CDR3 coding sequence is TGCGCCAGCAGCTTGAGACTAGCGGAAAGCACCGGGGAGCTGTTTTTT.

The V call is TRBV27, the J call TRBJ2-4; D tentatively fits TRBD1 or TRBD2 (5 bases each). Germline V gene lookup returns CDR1 MNHEY and CDR2 SMNVEV (reference sequence). The V end lost 3 bases, the J end lost 4 bases, and 13 bases lay between the germline ends. The CDR3 runs to 15 residues. The CDR3 here is CASSFGQGEKNIQYF. CDR3 DNA: TGTGCCAGCAGTTTCGGGCAAGGGGAGAAAAACATTCAGTACTTC.

This sequence joins TRBV18 and TRBJ1-1; the D gene is possibly TRBD1 (5 bases). The CDR3 spans 20 residues. Trimming removed 3 bases at V and 2 bases at J, with 28 bases between. Germline values: CDR1 KGHSH, CDR2 LQKENI. As DNA, the CDR3 is TGTGCCAGCTCACCGCCCAGGGTCCTATCCGGACGGTATATCAACACTGAAGCTTTCTTT. This translates into CASSPPRVLSGRYINTEAFF. Full variable domain (missing parts from reference TRBV18 and TRBJ1-1): NAGVMQNPRHLVRRRGQEARLRCSPMKGHSHVYWYRQLPEEGLKFMVYLQKENIIDESGMPKERFSAEFPKEGPSILRIQQVVRGDSAAYFCASSPPRVLSGRYINTEAFFGQGTRLTVV.

The chain couples TRBV6-5 to TRBJ2-3; maybe TRBD1 (6 bases). Trimming pared 6 bases from V and 0 bases from J, leaving 13 bases between. CDR1 and CDR2 (germline): MNHEY, SVGAGI. The CDR3 is made up of 15 amino acids. CDR3 amino acids: CASRLTTGSTDTQYF. The CDR3 region has the DNA TGTGCCAGCAGGTTAACGACAGGTAGCACAGATACGCAGTATTTT.

The chain employs TRBV27 and TRBJ1-1; TRBD1 matches 8 bases. The germline V gene encodes CDR1 MNHEY and CDR2 SMNVEV (reference sequence). V gave up 7 bases and J gave up 1 base; unmatched junction bases: 5. The CDR3 has 14 amino acids. In nucleotides, the CDR3 is TGTGCCAGCACGCGAGGACAGGGGAACACTGAAGCTTTCTTT. It codes for CASTRGQGNTEAFF.

The chain joins TRBV5-6 to TRBJ2-1; 9 nucleotides match TRBD2. Unmatched junction bases numbered 8, after V lost 4 bases and J lost 9 bases. The CDR3 consists of 14 residues. The germline gives CDR1 SGHDT, CDR2 YYEEEE. The CDR3 is CASSVTSGAGEQFF. CDR3 bases: TGTGCCAGCAGCGTGACTAGCGGAGCAGGTGAGCAGTTCTTC. Full variable domain (remainder filled in from reference TRBV5-6 and TRBJ2-1): DAGVTQSPTHLIKTRGQQVTLRCSPKSGHDTVSWYQQALGQGPQFIFQYYEEEERQRGNFPDRFSGHQFPNYSSELNVNALLLGDSALYLCASSVTSGAGEQFFGPGTRLTVL.

The chain uses TRBV19 and TRBJ2-3; TRBD2 is a possible D gene (6 bases). This CDR3 has 15 amino acids. V shed 3 bases and J shed 3 bases, with 13 bases lying between them. CDR1 is LNHDA, CDR2 SQIVND, per germline (reference sequence). CDR3 DNA: TGTGCCAGTAGTATCTCCCGCCGGGAGACAGATACGCAGTATTTT. It is translated as CASSISRRETDTQYF.